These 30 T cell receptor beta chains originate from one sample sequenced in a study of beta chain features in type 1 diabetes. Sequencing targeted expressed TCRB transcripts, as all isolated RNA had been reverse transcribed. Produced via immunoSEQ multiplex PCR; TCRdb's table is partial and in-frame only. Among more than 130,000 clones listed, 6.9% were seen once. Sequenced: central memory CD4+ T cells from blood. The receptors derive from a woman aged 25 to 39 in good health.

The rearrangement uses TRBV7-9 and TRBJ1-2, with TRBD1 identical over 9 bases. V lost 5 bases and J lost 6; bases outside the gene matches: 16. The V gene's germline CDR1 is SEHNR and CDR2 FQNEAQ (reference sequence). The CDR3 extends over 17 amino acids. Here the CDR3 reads CASSATFVRQGVHGYTF. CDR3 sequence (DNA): TGTGCCAGCAGCGCCACGTTTGTTCGACAGGGGGTACATGGCTACACCTTC.

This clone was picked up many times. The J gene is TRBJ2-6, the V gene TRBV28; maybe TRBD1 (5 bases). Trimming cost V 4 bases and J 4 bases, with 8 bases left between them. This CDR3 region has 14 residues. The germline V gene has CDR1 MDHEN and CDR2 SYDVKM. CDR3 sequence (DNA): TGTGCCAGCAGTTCCAGGGCAGGGGCCAACGTCCTGACTTTC. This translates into CASSSRAGANVLTF.

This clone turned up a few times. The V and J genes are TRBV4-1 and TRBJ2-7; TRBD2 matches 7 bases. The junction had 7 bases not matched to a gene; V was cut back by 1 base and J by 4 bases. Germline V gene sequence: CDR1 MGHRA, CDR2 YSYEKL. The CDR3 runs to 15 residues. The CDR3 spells CASSQAWAGEYEQYF. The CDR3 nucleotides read TGCGCCAGCAGCCAAGCTTGGGCGGGAGAGTACGAGCAGTACTTC.

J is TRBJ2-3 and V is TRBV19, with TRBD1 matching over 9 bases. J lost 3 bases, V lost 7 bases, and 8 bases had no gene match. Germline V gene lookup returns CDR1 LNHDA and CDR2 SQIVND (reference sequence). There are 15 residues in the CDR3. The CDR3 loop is CASNLQGAGTDTQYF. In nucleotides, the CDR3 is TGTGCCAGTAATCTACAGGGGGCCGGTACAGATACGCAGTATTTT.

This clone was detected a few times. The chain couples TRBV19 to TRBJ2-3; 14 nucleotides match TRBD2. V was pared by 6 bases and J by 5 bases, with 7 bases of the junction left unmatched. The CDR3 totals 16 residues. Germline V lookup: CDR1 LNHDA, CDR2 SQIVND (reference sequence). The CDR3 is CASRKGLAGVEDTQYF. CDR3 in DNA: TGTGCCAGTAGGAAGGGACTAGCGGGAGTAGAAGATACGCAGTATTTT.

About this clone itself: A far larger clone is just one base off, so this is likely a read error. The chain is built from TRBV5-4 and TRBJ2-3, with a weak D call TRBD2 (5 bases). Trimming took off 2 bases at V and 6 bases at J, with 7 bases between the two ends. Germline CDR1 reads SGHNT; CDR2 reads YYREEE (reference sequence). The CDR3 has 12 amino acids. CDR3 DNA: TGTGCCAGCAGCTTCCTAGCTGATACGCAGTATTTT. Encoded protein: CASSFLADTQYF. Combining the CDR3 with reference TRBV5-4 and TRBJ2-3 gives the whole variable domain ETGVTQSPTHLIKTRGQQVTLRCSSQSGHNTVSWYQQALGQGPQFIFQYYREEENGRGNFPPRFSGLQFPNYSSELNVNALELDDSALYLCASSFLADTQYFGPGTRLTVL.

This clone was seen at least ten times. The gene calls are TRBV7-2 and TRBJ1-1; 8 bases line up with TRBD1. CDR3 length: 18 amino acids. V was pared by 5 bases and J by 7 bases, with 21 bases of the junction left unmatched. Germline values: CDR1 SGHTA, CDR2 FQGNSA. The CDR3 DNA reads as TGTGCCAGCAGCCCCTTAGGGGGACAGGTCAGGGGAACAGGTGAAGCTTTCTTT. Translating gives CASSPLGGQVRGTGEAFF. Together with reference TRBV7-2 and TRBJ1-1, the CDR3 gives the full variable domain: GAGVSQSPSNKVTEKGKDVELRCDPISGHTALYWYRQSLGQGLEFLIYFQGNSAPDKSGLPSDRFSAERTGGSVSTLTIQRTQQEDSAVYLCASSPLGGQVRGTGEAFFGQGTRLTVV.

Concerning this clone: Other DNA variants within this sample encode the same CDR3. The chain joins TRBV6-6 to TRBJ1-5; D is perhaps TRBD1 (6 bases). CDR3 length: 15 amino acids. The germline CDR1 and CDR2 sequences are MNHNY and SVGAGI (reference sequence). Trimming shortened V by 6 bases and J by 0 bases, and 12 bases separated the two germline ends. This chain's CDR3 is CASRDRRGSNQPQHF. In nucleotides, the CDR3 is TGTGCCAGCAGGGACCGCAGGGGTAGCAATCAGCCCCAGCATTTT.

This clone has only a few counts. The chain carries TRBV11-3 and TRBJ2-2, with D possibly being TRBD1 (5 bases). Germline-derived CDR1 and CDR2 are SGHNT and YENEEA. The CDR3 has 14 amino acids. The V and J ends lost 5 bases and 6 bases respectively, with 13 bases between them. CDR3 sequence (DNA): TGTGCCAGCAGCCCTAGAGTAGGGGCCGGGGAGCTGTTTTTT. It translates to CASSPRVGAGELFF.

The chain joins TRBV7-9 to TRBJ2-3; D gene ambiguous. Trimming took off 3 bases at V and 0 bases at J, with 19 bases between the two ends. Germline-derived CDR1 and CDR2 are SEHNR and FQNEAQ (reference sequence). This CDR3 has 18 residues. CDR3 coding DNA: TGTGCCAGCAGCTTTAGAACGGAGTTTTGGAGTAGCACAGATACGCAGTATTTT. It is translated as CASSFRTEFWSSTDTQYF.

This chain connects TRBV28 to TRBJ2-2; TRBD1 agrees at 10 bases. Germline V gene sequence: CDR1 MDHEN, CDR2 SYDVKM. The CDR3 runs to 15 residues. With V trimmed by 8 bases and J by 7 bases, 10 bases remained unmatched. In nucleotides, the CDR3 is TGTGCCAGCCAACACCGGGACAGGGGAAACGGGGAGCTGTTTTTT. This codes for CASQHRDRGNGELFF.

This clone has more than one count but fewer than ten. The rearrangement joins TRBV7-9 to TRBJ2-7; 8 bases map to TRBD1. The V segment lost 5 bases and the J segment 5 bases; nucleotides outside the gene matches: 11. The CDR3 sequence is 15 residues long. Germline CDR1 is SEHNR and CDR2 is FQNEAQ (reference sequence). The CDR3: CASSQGTGPPNEQYF. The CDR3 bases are TGTGCCAGCAGCCAGGGGACAGGCCCGCCCAACGAGCAGTACTTC.

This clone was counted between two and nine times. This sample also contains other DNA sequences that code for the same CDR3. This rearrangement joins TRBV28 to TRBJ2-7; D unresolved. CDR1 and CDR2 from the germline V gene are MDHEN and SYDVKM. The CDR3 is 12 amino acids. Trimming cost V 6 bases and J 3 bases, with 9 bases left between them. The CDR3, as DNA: TGTGCCAGCAGCCAGCGAGACTACGAGCAGTACTTC. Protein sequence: CASSQRDYEQYF.

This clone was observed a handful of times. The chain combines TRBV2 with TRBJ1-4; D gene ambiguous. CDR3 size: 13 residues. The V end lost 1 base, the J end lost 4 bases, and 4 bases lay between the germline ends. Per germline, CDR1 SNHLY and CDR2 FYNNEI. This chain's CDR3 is CASSEGSNEKLFF. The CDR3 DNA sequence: TGTGCCAGCAGTGAAGGGAGTAATGAAAAACTGTTTTTT.

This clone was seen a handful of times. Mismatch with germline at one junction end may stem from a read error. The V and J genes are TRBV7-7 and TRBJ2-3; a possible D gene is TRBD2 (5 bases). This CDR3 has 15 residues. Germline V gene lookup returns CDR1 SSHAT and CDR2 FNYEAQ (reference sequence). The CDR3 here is CASSLTGGSVDTQYF. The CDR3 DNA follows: TGTGCTAGCAGCTTAACGGGTGGGAGTGTAGATACGCAGTATTTT.

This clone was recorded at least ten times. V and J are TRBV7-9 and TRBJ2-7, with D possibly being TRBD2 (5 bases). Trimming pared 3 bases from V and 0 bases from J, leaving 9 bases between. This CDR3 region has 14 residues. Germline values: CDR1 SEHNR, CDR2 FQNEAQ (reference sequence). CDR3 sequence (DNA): TGTGCCAGCAGCTTTAGCGCTGACTCCTACGAGCAGTACTTC. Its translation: CASSFSADSYEQYF.

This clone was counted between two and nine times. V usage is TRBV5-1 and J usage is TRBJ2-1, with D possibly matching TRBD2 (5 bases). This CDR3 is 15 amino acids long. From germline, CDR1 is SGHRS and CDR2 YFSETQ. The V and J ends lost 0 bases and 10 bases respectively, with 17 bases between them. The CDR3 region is CASSLAGMARGEQFF. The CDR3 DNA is TGCGCCAGCAGCTTGGCCGGGATGGCTCGGGGAGAGCAGTTCTTC.

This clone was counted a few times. The CDR3 DNA follows: TGTGCCAGCTCCTCGGACAGGGGGGGATGGGAGCAGTACTTC. Protein: CASSSDRGGWEQYF. This chain uses TRBV18 with TRBJ2-7, with 10 bases that match TRBD1. Germline V gene sequence: CDR1 KGHSH, CDR2 LQKENI. J gave up 7 bases and V 6 bases, and 9 bases lay outside the gene matches. This CDR3 has 14 residues.

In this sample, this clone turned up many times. For the CDR3, the DNA is TGCAGTGCCATCACCAGACAGGACTACACCTTC. Residues: CSAITRQDYTF. The chain carries TRBV20-1 and TRBJ1-2; D perhaps matches TRBD1 (6 bases). Trimming removed 6 bases from V and 10 bases from J, with 15 bases in between. CDR3 size: 11 residues. In germline, CDR1 is DFQATT, CDR2 SNEGSKA (reference sequence).

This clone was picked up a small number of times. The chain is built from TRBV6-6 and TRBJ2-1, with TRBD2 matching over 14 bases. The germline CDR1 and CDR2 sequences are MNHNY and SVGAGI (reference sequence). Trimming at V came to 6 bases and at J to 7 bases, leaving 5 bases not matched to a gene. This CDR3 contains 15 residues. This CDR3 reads CASRGLAGVENEQFF. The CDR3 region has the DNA TGTGCCAGCAGGGGACTAGCGGGAGTTGAGAATGAGCAGTTCTTC.

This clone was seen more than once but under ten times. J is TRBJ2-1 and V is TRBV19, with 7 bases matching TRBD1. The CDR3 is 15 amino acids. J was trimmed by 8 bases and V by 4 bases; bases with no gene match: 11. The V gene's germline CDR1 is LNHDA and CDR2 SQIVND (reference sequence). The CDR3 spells CASSRSDRVSDEQFF. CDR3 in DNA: TGTGCCAGTAGTAGATCCGACAGGGTAAGCGATGAGCAGTTCTTC.

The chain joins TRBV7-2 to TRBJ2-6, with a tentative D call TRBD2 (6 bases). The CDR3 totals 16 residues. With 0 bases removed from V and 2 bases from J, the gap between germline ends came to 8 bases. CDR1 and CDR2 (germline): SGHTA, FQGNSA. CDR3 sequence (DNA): TGTGCCAGCAGCTTAGCGGGGAGGCCTGGGGCCAACGTCCTGACTTTC. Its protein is CASSLAGRPGANVLTF.

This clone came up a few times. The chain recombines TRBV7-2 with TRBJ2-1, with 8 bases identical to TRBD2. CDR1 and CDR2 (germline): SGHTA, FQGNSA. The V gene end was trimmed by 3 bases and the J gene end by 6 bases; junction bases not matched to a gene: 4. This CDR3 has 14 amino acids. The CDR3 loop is CASSLGTSLNEQFF. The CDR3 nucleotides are TGTGCCAGCAGCTTGGGGACTAGTCTCAATGAGCAGTTCTTC.

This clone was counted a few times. This CDR3 reads CASSGSVAEAYEQYF. In DNA, the CDR3 is TGTGCCAGCAGTGGGAGTGTAGCGGAGGCCTACGAGCAGTACTTC. The rearrangement joins TRBV27 to TRBJ2-7; D may be TRBD2 (6 bases). This CDR3 contains 15 residues. CDR1 and CDR2 from the germline V gene are MNHEY and SMNVEV (reference sequence). V was clipped by 5 bases and J by 2 bases, with 16 bases between them.

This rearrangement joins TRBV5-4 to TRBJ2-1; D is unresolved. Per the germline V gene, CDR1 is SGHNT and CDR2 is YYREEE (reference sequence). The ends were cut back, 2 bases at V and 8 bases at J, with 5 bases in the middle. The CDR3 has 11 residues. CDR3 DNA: TGTGCCAGCAGCTTCTTTGATGAGCAGTTCTTC. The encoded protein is CASSFFDEQFF.

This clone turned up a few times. CDR3 sequence: CASPGATEAFF. The CDR3, as DNA: TGTGCCAGCCCAGGGGCAACTGAAGCTTTCTTT. J is TRBJ1-1 and V is TRBV6-1; perhaps TRBD1 as D (6 bases). Trimming removed 8 bases at V and 5 bases at J, with 9 bases between. Germline assignment: CDR1 MNHNS and CDR2 SASEGT. The CDR3 runs to 11 residues.

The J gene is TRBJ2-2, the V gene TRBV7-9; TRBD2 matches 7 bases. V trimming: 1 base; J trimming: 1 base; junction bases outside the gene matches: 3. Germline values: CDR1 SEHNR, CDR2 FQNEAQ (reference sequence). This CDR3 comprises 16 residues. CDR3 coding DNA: TGTGCCAGCAGCTTAGGTCCTAGCGGGAACACCGGGGAGCTGTTTTTT. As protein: CASSLGPSGNTGELFF.

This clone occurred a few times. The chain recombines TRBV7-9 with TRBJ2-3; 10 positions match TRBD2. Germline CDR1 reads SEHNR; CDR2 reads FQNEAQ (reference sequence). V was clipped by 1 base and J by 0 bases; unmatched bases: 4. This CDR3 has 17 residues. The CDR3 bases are TGTGCCAGCAGCTTAGGGACAGCGGGAGGGAGCACAGATACGCAGTATTTT. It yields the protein CASSLGTAGGSTDTQYF.

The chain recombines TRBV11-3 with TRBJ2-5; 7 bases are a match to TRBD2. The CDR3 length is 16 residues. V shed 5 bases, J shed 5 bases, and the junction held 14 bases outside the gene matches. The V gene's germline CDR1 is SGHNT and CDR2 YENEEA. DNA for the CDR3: TGTGCCAGCAGCAAGGGCGGGGGTCTAGGTGCGGAGACCCAGTACTTC. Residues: CASSKGGGLGAETQYF.

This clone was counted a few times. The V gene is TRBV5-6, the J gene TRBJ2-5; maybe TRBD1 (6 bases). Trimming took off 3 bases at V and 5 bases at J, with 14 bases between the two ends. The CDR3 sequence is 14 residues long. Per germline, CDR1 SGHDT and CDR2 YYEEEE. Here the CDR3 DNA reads TGTGCCAGCAGCTGGCAGGGGAGAAGGGAGACCCAGTACTTC. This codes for CASSWQGRRETQYF.